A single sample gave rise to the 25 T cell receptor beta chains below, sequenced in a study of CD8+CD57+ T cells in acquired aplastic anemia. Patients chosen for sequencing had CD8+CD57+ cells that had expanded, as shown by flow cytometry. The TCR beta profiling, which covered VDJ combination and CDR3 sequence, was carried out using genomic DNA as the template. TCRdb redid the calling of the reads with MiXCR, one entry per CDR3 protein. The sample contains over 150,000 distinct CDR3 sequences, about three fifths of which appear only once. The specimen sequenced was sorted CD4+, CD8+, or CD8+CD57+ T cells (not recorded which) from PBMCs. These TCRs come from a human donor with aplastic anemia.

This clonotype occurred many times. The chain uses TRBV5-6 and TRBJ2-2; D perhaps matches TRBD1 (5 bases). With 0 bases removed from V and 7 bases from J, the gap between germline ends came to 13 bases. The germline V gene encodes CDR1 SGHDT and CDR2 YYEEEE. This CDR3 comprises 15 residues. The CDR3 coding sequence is TGTGCCAGCAGCTTGGCTGCAGGGATGATCGGGGAGCTGTTTTTT. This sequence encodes CASSLAAGMIGELFF.

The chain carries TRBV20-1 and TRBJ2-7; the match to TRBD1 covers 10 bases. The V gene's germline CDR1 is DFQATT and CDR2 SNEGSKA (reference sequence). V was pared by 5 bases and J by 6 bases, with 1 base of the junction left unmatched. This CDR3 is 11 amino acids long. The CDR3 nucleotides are TGCAGTGCTCGGGACAGGGGCGAGCAGTACTTC. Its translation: CSARDRGEQYF.

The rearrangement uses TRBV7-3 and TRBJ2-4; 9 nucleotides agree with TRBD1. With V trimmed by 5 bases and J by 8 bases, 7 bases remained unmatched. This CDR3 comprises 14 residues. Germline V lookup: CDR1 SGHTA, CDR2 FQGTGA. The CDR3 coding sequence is TGTGCCAGCAGCCAGGGACAGGGCTTGGACATTCAGTACTTC. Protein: CASSQGQGLDIQYF.

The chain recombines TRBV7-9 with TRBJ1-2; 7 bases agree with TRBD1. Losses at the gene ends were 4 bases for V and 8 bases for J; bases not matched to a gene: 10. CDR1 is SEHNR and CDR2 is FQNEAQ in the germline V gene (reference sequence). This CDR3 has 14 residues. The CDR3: CASSSDDRVGGYTF. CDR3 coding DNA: TGTGCCAGCAGCTCAGACGACAGGGTGGGGGGCTACACCTTC.

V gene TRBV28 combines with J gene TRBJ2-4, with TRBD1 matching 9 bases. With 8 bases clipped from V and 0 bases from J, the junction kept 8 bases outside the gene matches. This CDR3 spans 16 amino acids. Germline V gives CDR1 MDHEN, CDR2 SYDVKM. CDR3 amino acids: CASGLTGGLAKNIQYF. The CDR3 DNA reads TGTGCCAGCGGTCTCACAGGGGGCCTAGCCAAAAACATTCAGTACTTC. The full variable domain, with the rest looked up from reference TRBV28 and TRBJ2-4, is DVKVTQSSRYLVKRTGEKVFLECVQDMDHENMFWYRQDPGLGLRLIYFSYDVKMKEKGDIPEGYSVSREKKERFSLILESASTNQTSMYLCASGLTGGLAKNIQYFGAGTRLSVL.

The chain's CDR3 is CSFEGLAGETQYF. The CDR3 nucleotides read TGCAGTTTTGAGGGACTAGCGGGGGAGACCCAGTACTTC. The genes are TRBV20-1 and TRBJ2-5, with TRBD2 matching 13 bases. CDR1 and CDR2 from the germline V gene are DFQATT and SNEGSKA (reference sequence). V lost 8 bases, J lost 5 bases, and 5 bases stayed unmatched. This CDR3 spans 13 amino acids.

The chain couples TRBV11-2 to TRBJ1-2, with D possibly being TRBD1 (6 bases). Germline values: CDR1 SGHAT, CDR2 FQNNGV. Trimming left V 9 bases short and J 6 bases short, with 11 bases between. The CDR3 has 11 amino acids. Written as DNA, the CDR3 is TGTGCCAGTGTTGGACAGCATGGCTACACCTTC. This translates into CASVGQHGYTF.

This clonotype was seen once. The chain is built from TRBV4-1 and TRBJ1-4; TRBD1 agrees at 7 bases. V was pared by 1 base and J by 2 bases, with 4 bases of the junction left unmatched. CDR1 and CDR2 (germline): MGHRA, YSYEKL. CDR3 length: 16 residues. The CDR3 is CASSQVGGRTNEKLFF. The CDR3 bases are TGCGCCAGCAGCCAAGTAGGGGGCCGTACTAATGAAAAACTGTTTTTT.

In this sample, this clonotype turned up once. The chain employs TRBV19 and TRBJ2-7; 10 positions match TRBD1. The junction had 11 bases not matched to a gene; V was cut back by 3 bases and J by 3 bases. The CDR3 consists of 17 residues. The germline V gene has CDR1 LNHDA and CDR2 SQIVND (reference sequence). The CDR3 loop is CASSMTIRQGAFYEQYF. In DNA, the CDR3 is TGTGCCAGTAGTATGACGATTCGACAGGGGGCGTTCTACGAGCAGTACTTC.

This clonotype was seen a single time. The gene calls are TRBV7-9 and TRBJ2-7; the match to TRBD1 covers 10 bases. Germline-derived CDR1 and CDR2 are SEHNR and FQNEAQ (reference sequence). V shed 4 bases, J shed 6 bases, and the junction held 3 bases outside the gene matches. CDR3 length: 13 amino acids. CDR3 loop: CASSSGTGVEQYF. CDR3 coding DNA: TGTGCCAGCAGCTCCGGGACAGGGGTCGAGCAGTACTTC.

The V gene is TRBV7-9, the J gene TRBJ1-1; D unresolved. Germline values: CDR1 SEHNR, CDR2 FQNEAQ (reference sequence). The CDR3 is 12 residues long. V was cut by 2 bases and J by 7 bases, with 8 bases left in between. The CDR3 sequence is CASSLSSSEAFF. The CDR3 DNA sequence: TGTGCCAGCAGCTTAAGTAGCAGTGAAGCTTTCTTT.

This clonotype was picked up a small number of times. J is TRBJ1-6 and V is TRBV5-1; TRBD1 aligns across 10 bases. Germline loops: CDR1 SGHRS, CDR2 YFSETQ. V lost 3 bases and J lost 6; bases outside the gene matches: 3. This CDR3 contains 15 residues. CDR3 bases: TGCGCCAGCAGCTGGGACAGGGGAAGTAATTCACCCCTCCACTTT. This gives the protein CASSWDRGSNSPLHF.

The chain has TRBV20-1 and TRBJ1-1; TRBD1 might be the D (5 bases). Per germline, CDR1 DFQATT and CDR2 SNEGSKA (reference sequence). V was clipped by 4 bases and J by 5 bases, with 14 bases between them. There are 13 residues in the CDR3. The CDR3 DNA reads TGCAGTGCTAAAGTTTCAGGGTTTACTGAAGCTTTCTTT. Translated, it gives CSAKVSGFTEAFF.

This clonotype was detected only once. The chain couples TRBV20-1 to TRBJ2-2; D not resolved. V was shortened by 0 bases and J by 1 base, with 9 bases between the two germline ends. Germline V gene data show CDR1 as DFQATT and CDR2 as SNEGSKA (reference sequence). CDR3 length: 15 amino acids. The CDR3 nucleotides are TGCAGTGCTAGAGATTCCAAGAAGAACACCGGGGAGCTGTTTTTT. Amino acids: CSARDSKKNTGELFF.

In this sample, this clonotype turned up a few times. The CDR3, as DNA: TGTGCCAGCAGTCAAGGGCCAGCTTATAATTCACCCCTCCACTTT. Its translation is CASSQGPAYNSPLHF. The V gene is TRBV2, the J gene TRBJ1-6, with D unresolved. The CDR3 has 15 amino acids. Per the germline V gene, CDR1 is SNHLY and CDR2 is FYNNEI. V dropped 5 bases and J dropped 4 bases, with 12 bases sitting between them.

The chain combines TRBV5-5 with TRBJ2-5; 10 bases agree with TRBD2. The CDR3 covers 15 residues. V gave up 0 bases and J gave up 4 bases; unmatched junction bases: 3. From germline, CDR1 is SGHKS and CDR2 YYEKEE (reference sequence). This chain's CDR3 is CASSLEGLARETQYF. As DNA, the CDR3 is TGTGCCAGCAGCTTGGAGGGACTAGCGCGAGAGACCCAGTACTTC.

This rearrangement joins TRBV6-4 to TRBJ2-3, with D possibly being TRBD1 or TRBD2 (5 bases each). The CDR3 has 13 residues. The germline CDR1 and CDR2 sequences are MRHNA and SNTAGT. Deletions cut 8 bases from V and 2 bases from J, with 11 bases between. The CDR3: CASGRGVTDTQYF. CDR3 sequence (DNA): TGTGCCAGCGGCCGGGGCGTCACAGATACGCAGTATTTT.

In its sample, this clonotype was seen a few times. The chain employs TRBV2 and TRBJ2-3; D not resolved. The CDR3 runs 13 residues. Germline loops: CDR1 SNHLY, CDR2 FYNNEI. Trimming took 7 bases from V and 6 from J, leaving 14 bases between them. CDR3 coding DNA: TGTGCCAGCAACCAATTAAGGCGGGATACGCAGTATTTT. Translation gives CASNQLRRDTQYF.

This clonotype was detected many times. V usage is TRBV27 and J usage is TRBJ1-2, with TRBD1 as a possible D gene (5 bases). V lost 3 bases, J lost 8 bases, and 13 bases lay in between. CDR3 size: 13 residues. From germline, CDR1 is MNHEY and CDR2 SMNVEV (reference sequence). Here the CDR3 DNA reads TGTGCCAGCAGTTTCGGACAATCTATGGGCTACACCTTC. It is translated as CASSFGQSMGYTF.

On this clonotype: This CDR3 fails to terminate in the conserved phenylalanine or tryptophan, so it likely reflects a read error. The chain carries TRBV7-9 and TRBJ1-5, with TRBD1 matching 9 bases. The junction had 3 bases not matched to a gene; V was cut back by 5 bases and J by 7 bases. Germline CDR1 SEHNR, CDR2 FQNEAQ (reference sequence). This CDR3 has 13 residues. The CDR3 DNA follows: TGTGCCAGCAGCCGGACAGGGGTGCAGCCCCAGCATGTT. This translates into CASSRTGVQPQHV.

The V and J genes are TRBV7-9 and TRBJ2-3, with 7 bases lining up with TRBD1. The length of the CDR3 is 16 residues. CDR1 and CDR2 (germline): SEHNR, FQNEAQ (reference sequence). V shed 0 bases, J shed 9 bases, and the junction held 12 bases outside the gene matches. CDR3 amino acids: CASSLATGALARTQYF. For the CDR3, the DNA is TGTGCCAGCAGCTTAGCCACAGGGGCCCTAGCAAGGACGCAGTATTTT.

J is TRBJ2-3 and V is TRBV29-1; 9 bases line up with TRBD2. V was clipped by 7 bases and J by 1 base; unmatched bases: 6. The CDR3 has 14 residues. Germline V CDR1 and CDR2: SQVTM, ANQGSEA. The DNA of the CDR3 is TGCAGCGCCCCGCGGACTAGCGGCACAGATACGCAGTATTTT. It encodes CSAPRTSGTDTQYF.

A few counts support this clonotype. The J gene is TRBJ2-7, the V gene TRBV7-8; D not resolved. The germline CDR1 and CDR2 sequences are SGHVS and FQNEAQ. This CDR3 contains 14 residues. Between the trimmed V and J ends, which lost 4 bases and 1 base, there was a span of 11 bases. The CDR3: CASSSTSVSYEQYF. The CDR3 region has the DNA TGTGCCAGCAGCTCCACGTCGGTATCCTACGAGCAGTACTTC.

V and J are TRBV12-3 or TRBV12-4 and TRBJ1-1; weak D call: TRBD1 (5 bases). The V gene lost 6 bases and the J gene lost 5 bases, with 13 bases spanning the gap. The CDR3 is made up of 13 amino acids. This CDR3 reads CASSVRVLTEAFF. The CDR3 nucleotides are TGTGCCAGCAGCGTCAGGGTTTTAACTGAAGCTTTCTTT.

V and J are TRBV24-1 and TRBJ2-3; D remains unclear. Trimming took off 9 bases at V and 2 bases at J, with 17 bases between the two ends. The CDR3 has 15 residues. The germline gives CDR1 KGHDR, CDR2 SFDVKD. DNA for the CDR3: TGTGCCACCTCTGCTACGGTAAGCCCCACAGATACGCAGTATTTT. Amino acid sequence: CATSATVSPTDTQYF.